Each of the 5 T cell receptor beta chains below was sequenced from the same sample in a study of cytomegalovirus exposure and HLA in healthy donors. PCR involved 60 Vbeta and 13 Jbeta primers. Some clones are missing from TCRdb's copy, which holds only in-frame ones; the method was immunoSEQ multiplex PCR. The table lists approximately 97,000 clones, 73% of them singletons. Sequencing was performed on PBMCs. The receptors derive from a man between 35 and 55 years old in good health and CMV-seronegative.

J is TRBJ2-3 and V is TRBV28; 8 bases agree with TRBD2. V shed 5 bases and J 10 bases; nucleotides not matched to a gene: 17. The germline gives CDR1 MDHEN, CDR2 SYDVKM. The CDR3 covers 16 residues. The CDR3 reads CASSPPGSGGTVAQYF. CDR3 DNA: TGTGCCAGCAGTCCTCCAGGGAGCGGGGGCACGGTCGCGCAGTATTTT.

J is TRBJ2-7 and V is TRBV5-1; the match to TRBD2 covers 7 bases. J gave up 0 bases and V 2 bases, and 8 bases lay outside the gene matches. The CDR3 is 16 amino acids. In germline, CDR1 is SGHRS, CDR2 YFSETQ. CDR3 region: CASSLDKRGLSYEQYF. The CDR3 DNA follows: TGCGCCAGCAGCTTAGACAAGCGGGGCCTCTCCTACGAGCAGTACTTC.

V usage is TRBV27 and J usage is TRBJ1-2; tentatively, D is TRBD1 (5 bases). V was cut by 2 bases and J by 4 bases, with 11 bases left in between. The germline CDR1 and CDR2 sequences are MNHEY and SMNVEV (reference sequence). The CDR3 loop spans 14 amino acids. CDR3 in amino acids: CASSLRAGPYGYTF. The CDR3 coding sequence is TGTGCCAGCAGTTTACGGGCAGGGCCCTATGGCTACACCTTC.

Turning to this clone: The same CDR3 arises from other DNA sequences in this sample as well. V and J are TRBV2 and TRBJ1-1; D ambiguous. The germline V and J ends were trimmed by 6 bases and 1 base, with 6 bases remaining between them. This CDR3 is built from 12 residues. CDR1 is SNHLY, CDR2 FYNNEI, per germline. The CDR3, as DNA: TGTGCCAGCAGACCAGGGAACACTGAAGCTTTCTTT. Its translation is CASRPGNTEAFF.

The table lists this clone with a count of one. This rearrangement joins TRBV4-1 to TRBJ2-7; 9 nucleotides agree with TRBD2. V lost 0 bases and J lost 4; bases outside the gene matches: 7. The CDR3 contains 16 residues. Germline V gene sequence: CDR1 MGHRA, CDR2 YSYEKL. CDR3 sequence: CASSQDSSGGIYEQYF. The CDR3, as DNA: TGCGCCAGCAGCCAAGATTCGAGCGGGGGGATATACGAGCAGTACTTC.